A single sample is the source of the 28 T cell receptor beta chains below, sequenced in a study of T cell responses to AZD1222 COVID-19 vaccine. TCRdb's table, derived via immunoSEQ multiplex PCR, lists solely in-frame clones and lacks some. Among around 110,000 clones listed, 89% were seen once. The material was peripheral blood, obtained on day 0 of AZD1222 vaccination. Receptor source: an adult in good health.

J is TRBJ2-1 and V is TRBV5-4; no clear D gene. Germline V gives CDR1 SGHNT, CDR2 YYREEE (reference sequence). The CDR3 consists of 12 residues. Between the trimmed V and J ends, which lost 4 bases and 6 bases, there was a span of 8 bases. The CDR3 here is CASSLTSNEQFF. The CDR3 DNA reads TGTGCCAGCAGCCTTACCTCCAATGAGCAGTTCTTC.

The chain has TRBV18 and TRBJ2-2; the match to TRBD2 covers 8 bases. V was pared by 3 bases and J by 3 bases, with 3 bases of the junction left unmatched. This CDR3 contains 15 residues. The germline V gene has CDR1 KGHSH and CDR2 LQKENI. The CDR3 spells CASSPGLADTGELFF. CDR3 bases: TGTGCCAGCTCACCCGGACTAGCTGACACCGGGGAGCTGTTTTTT.

This chain connects TRBV5-1 to TRBJ2-1, with D unresolved. Germline-derived CDR1 and CDR2 are SGHRS and YFSETQ. V was shortened by 0 bases and J by 7 bases, with 11 bases between the two germline ends. The CDR3 covers 14 residues. The CDR3 region is CASSLATHRNEQFF. DNA for the CDR3: TGCGCCAGCAGCTTGGCCACCCATCGGAATGAGCAGTTCTTC.

The gene calls are TRBV3-1 (or the pseudogene TRBV3-2) and TRBJ2-1, with D unresolved. CDR3 length: 14 amino acids. CDR1 and CDR2 from the germline V gene are LGHDT and YNNKEL (reference sequence). Deletions cut 2 bases from V and 8 bases from J, with 13 bases between. For the CDR3, the DNA is TGTGCCAGCAGCCAACGGAGTGGCCAGCATGAGCAGTTCTTC. Amino acid sequence: CASSQRSGQHEQFF.

The chain recombines TRBV6-5 with TRBJ1-6, with D possibly being TRBD1 (6 bases). The CDR3 has 14 residues. Trimming shortened V by 6 bases and J by 8 bases, and 14 bases separated the two germline ends. Germline CDR1 MNHEY, CDR2 SVGAGI. In DNA form, the CDR3 reads TGTGCCAGCAGCGCACAGGGTATGGATTCACCCCTCCACTTT. The encoded protein is CASSAQGMDSPLHF.

As for this clone: In the same sample, other DNA sequences code for this CDR3. J is TRBJ1-5 and V is TRBV18; unclear D gene. V was clipped by 2 bases and J by 5 bases, with 7 bases between them. Germline loops: CDR1 KGHSH, CDR2 LQKENI. The CDR3 covers 13 residues. The CDR3 protein is CASSPELDQPQHF. Written as DNA, the CDR3 is TGTGCCAGCTCACCAGAATTAGATCAGCCCCAGCATTTT. Complete variable domain (other parts from reference TRBV18 and TRBJ1-5): NAGVMQNPRHLVRRRGQEARLRCSPMKGHSHVYWYRQLPEEGLKFMVYLQKENIIDESGMPKERFSAEFPKEGPSILRIQQVVRGDSAAYFCASSPELDQPQHFGDGTRLSIL.

This clone has just a few counts. The CDR3 loop is CASSQQENTEAFF. The CDR3 bases are TGTGCCAGCAGTCAACAGGAGAACACTGAAGCTTTCTTT. The rearrangement joins TRBV7-3 to TRBJ1-1; a possible D gene is TRBD1 (5 bases). Trimming left V 6 bases short and J 1 base short, with 9 bases between. Germline V gene lookup returns CDR1 SGHTA and CDR2 FQGTGA. This CDR3 region has 13 residues.

This rearrangement joins TRBV7-9 to TRBJ2-7, with unresolved D. Germline V lookup: CDR1 SEHNR, CDR2 FQNEAQ (reference sequence). This CDR3 spans 12 amino acids. V lost 5 bases and J 2 bases, leaving 7 bases between the germline ends. DNA for the CDR3: TGTGCCAGCAGCGCTGCCACCTACGAGCAGTACTTC. Its translation is CASSAATYEQYF.

The chain recombines TRBV19 with TRBJ2-5, with D possibly being TRBD1 or TRBD2 (5 bases each). The ends were cut back, 3 bases at V and 4 bases at J, with 15 bases in the middle. Germline V gene data show CDR1 as LNHDA and CDR2 as SQIVND (reference sequence). CDR3 length: 15 amino acids. CDR3 region: CASSIYQGERETQYF. The CDR3 DNA follows: TGTGCCAGTAGTATTTATCAGGGAGAGCGAGAGACCCAGTACTTC. Full variable domain (missing parts from reference TRBV19 and TRBJ2-5): DGGITQSPKYLFRKEGQNVTLSCEQNLNHDAMYWYRQDPGQGLRLIYYSQIVNDFQKGDIAEGYSVSREKKESFPLTVTSAQKNPTAFYLCASSIYQGERETQYFGPGTRLLVL.

This rearrangement joins TRBV7-2 to TRBJ1-6; the D is unclear. Germline-derived CDR1 and CDR2 are SGHTA and FQGNSA. Trimming took 5 bases from V and 7 from J, leaving 12 bases between them. This CDR3 is 14 amino acids long. The DNA of the CDR3 is TGTGCCAGCAGCCCTACCGAAGCCAATTCACCCCTCCACTTT. Encoded protein: CASSPTEANSPLHF.

This chain uses TRBV28 with TRBJ2-1; 9 bases agree with TRBD2. The V gene end was trimmed by 8 bases and the J gene end by 2 bases; junction bases not matched to a gene: 4. Germline V gene data show CDR1 as MDHEN and CDR2 as SYDVKM. The CDR3 consists of 14 residues. Here the CDR3 DNA reads TGTGCCAGCGGTAGCGGGAGCACCTACAATGAGCAGTTCTTC. It specifies CASGSGSTYNEQFF.

The V call is TRBV6-2 or TRBV6-3, the J call TRBJ1-1; no definite D call. This CDR3 region has 16 residues. The germline V gene encodes CDR1 MNHEY and CDR2 SVGEGT. Trimming removed 2 bases from V and 1 base from J, with 14 bases in between. The CDR3 nucleotides read TGTGCCAGCAGTTACGGAGGATTAGGTCGGAACACTGAAGCTTTCTTT. Amino acid sequence: CASSYGGLGRNTEAFF.

The rearrangement links TRBV24-1 to TRBJ2-1; D is perhaps TRBD1 (6 bases). Germline V gene data show CDR1 as KGHDR and CDR2 as SFDVKD. The germline V and J ends were trimmed by 5 bases and 3 bases, with 10 bases remaining between them. This CDR3 has 14 residues. The CDR3 DNA is TGTGCCACCAGTGTGGCAGGGGACTACAATGAGCAGTTCTTC. Encoded protein: CATSVAGDYNEQFF.

This chain uses TRBV2 with TRBJ2-3, with 7 bases fitting TRBD2. The CDR3 extends over 14 amino acids. J was trimmed by 5 bases and V by 6 bases; bases with no gene match: 8. The germline V gene has CDR1 SNHLY and CDR2 FYNNEI. CDR3 in DNA: TGTGCCAGCAGGACGGCGGGAGTAGAAGATACGCAGTATTTT. Its translation: CASRTAGVEDTQYF. Drawing the rest from reference TRBV2 and TRBJ2-3, the complete variable domain is EPEVTQTPSHQVTQMGQEVILRCVPISNHLYFYWYRQILGQKVEFLVSFYNNEISEKSEIFDDQFSVERPDGSNFTLKIRSTKLEDSAMYFCASRTAGVEDTQYFGPGTRLTVL.

The rearrangement uses TRBV6-2 or TRBV6-3 and TRBJ2-7; D is undetermined. The CDR3 contains 12 residues. V lost 5 bases, J lost 2 bases, and 7 bases lay in between. Germline V gene data show CDR1 as MNHEY and CDR2 as SVGEGT. The CDR3 DNA follows: TGTGCCAGCAGTAGAGGTGCCTACGAGCAGTACTTC. Residues: CASSRGAYEQYF.

This clone was found a few times. This chain uses TRBV4-1 with TRBJ2-1; D call uncertain. The V end lost 1 base, the J end lost 0 bases, and 13 bases lay between the germline ends. CDR3 size: 17 residues. Germline loops: CDR1 MGHRA, CDR2 YSYEKL. The CDR3 DNA reads TGCGCCAGCAGCCAAGTTGATCTAGGCTTCTCCTACAATGAGCAGTTCTTC. This codes for CASSQVDLGFSYNEQFF.

V gene TRBV7-3 combines with J gene TRBJ1-1; D is ambiguous. Trimming cost V 3 bases and J 2 bases, with 7 bases left between them. The CDR3 extends over 13 amino acids. The germline CDR1 and CDR2 sequences are SGHTA and FQGTGA. CDR3 nucleotide sequence: TGTGCCAGCAGCTTTAGAGAAAACACTGAAGCTTTCTTT. Its translation is CASSFRENTEAFF.

The gene calls are TRBV9 and TRBJ2-5; D not resolved. V lost 0 bases to trimming and J lost 2 bases, with 14 bases between them. The CDR3 has 16 amino acids. Germline CDR1 reads SGDLS; CDR2 reads YYNGEE. The CDR3 DNA reads as TGTGCCAGCAGCGTAGATGAACGGACGGCTCAAGAGACCCAGTACTTC. This codes for CASSVDERTAQETQYF.

The chain carries TRBV7-3 and TRBJ1-6; D is undetermined. Germline V gene data show CDR1 as SGHTA and CDR2 as FQGTGA. Trimming shortened V by 5 bases and J by 2 bases, and 7 bases separated the two germline ends. The CDR3 consists of 14 residues. The DNA of the CDR3 is TGTGCCAGCAGCATCGACACCTATAATTCACCCCTCCACTTT. Its translation is CASSIDTYNSPLHF.

This chain uses TRBV4-3 with TRBJ2-2; 8 bases are a match to TRBD1. Trimming at V came to 2 bases and at J to 8 bases, leaving 7 bases not matched to a gene. Germline CDR1 and CDR2: LGHNA and YSLEER. This CDR3 has 15 amino acids. The CDR3 spells CASSQLAQGGGELFF. The CDR3 DNA sequence: TGCGCCAGCAGCCAACTAGCACAGGGGGGTGGGGAGCTGTTTTTT.

The chain couples TRBV28 to TRBJ2-2, with 12 bases that match TRBD2. This CDR3 comprises 17 residues. Germline CDR1 reads MDHEN; CDR2 reads SYDVKM. After removal of 5 bases from V and 6 bases from J, the junction contained 10 bases not matched to a gene. As DNA, the CDR3 is TGTGCCAGCAGTAACCCAAGACTAGCGGGAGTGGCCGGGGAGCTGTTTTTT. It specifies CASSNPRLAGVAGELFF. The whole variable domain, filled in from reference TRBV28 and TRBJ2-2, reads DVKVTQSSRYLVKRTGEKVFLECVQDMDHENMFWYRQDPGLGLRLIYFSYDVKMKEKGDIPEGYSVSREKKERFSLILESASTNQTSMYLCASSNPRLAGVAGELFFGEGSRLTVL.

The chain recombines TRBV9 with TRBJ1-6; 8 bases align to TRBD1. CDR1 is SGDLS, CDR2 YYNGEE, per germline. CDR3 length: 14 residues. Trimming cost V 3 bases and J 7 bases; bases outside gene matches: 3. The CDR3 loop reads CASSARDRNSPLHF. The DNA of the CDR3 is TGTGCCAGCAGCGCTCGGGACAGGAATTCACCCCTCCACTTT.

The J gene is TRBJ2-7, the V gene TRBV27, with 10 positions matching TRBD1. CDR1 MNHEY and CDR2 SMNVEV come from the germline V gene (reference sequence). Losses at the gene ends were 5 bases for V and 1 base for J; bases not matched to a gene: 2. The CDR3 consists of 14 residues. For the CDR3, the DNA is TGTGCCAGCAGTAGGACAGGGGGTTCCTACGAGCAGTACTTC. Amino acids: CASSRTGGSYEQYF.

The genes are TRBV29-1 and TRBJ2-5; possibly TRBD1 or TRBD2 for D (5 bases each). From germline, CDR1 is SQVTM and CDR2 ANQGSEA. The CDR3 is 13 residues long. The V gene lost 3 bases and the J gene lost 7 bases, with 15 bases spanning the gap. The CDR3 protein is CSVDRDRSGTQYF. In DNA form, the CDR3 reads TGCAGCGTTGACCGGGACCGCTCAGGGACCCAGTACTTC.

The sample holds one count of this clone. The chain employs TRBV21-1 and TRBJ2-3; TRBD2, the D gene given by the table, was not confirmed from the DNA. TRBV21-1 is termed a pseudogene. The CDR3 totals 16 residues. DNA for the CDR3: TGTGCCAGCAGCAAAGGCAGGGGACTAAATACAGATACGCAGTATTTT. It specifies CASSKGRGLNTDTQYF.

This clone has a handful of counts. The chain is built from TRBV27 and TRBJ2-6, with a possible D match to TRBD1 (6 bases). This CDR3 contains 15 residues. Trimming stripped 6 bases from V and 2 bases from J, with 11 bases between. CDR1 and CDR2 from the germline V gene are MNHEY and SMNVEV (reference sequence). The CDR3 coding sequence is TGTGCCAGCAGGATCACAGGGACTGGGGCCAACGTCCTGACTTTC. This encodes CASRITGTGANVLTF.

The chain combines TRBV27 with TRBJ1-2; 10 bases match TRBD1. Germline loops: CDR1 MNHEY, CDR2 SMNVEV (reference sequence). The CDR3 has 14 residues. V was pared by 5 bases and J by 6 bases, with 6 bases of the junction left unmatched. The CDR3 sequence is CASSSYGQGDGYTF. The CDR3 DNA sequence: TGTGCCAGCAGTAGCTACGGACAGGGGGATGGCTACACCTTC.

J is TRBJ2-1 and V is TRBV6-5, with TRBD2 matching over 10 bases. Germline CDR1 MNHEY, CDR2 SVGAGI. J lost 10 bases, V lost 7 bases, and 13 bases had no gene match. The CDR3 consists of 15 residues. CDR3 region: CASMPEGAGGREQFF. The CDR3 DNA sequence: TGTGCCAGCATGCCGGAGGGAGCGGGAGGGAGGGAGCAGTTCTTC.